Below, 7 T cell receptor beta chains from the same sample are listed, as sequenced in a study of T-cell memory formation after mild COVID-19. TCRdb re-analysed the 5' RACE reads in MiXCR, keeping a single row per CDR3 protein. This table has 150,000 to 200,000 distinct CDR3 sequences, 14% appearing once. The specimen sequenced was PBMCs or a T cell subset sorted from them (not recorded which). The receptor set was obtained from an adult woman who had mild COVID-19 (a few samples of this study predate the infection). Cell type and time point are not known.

The chain couples TRBV5-1 to TRBJ2-1, with a tentative D call TRBD1 (6 bases). V was cut by 0 bases and J by 3 bases, with 10 bases left in between. The CDR3 has 15 residues. Per germline, CDR1 SGHRS and CDR2 YFSETQ. Here the CDR3 reads CASSLEAGVYNEQFF. The CDR3 coding sequence is TGCGCCAGCAGCTTGGAGGCAGGGGTCTACAATGAGCAGTTCTTC.

This clonotype was observed a handful of times. The V and J genes are TRBV20-1 and TRBJ2-6, with 10 bases fitting TRBD2. The V gene end was trimmed by 7 bases and the J gene end by 3 bases; junction bases not matched to a gene: 6. Germline assignment: CDR1 DFQATT and CDR2 SNEGSKA (reference sequence). The length of the CDR3 is 15 residues. This chain's CDR3 is CSGASGSDGANVLTF. DNA for the CDR3: TGCAGTGGTGCTAGCGGGAGCGATGGGGCCAACGTCCTGACTTTC.

This clonotype was picked up a small number of times. The chain joins TRBV24-1 to TRBJ1-5; 11 bases are a match to TRBD1. The CDR3 runs 15 residues. CDR1 and CDR2 (germline): KGHDR, SFDVKD. With 6 bases clipped from V and 6 bases from J, the junction kept 6 bases outside the gene matches. The chain's CDR3 is CATSPGQGVSQPQHF. As DNA, the CDR3 is TGTGCCACCAGTCCGGGACAGGGGGTGAGTCAGCCCCAGCATTTT.

This clonotype was found a few times. The chain is built from TRBV7-9 and TRBJ2-1; TRBD1 agrees at 8 bases. V shed 5 bases and J 6 bases; nucleotides not matched to a gene: 15. The germline V gene has CDR1 SEHNR and CDR2 FQNEAQ (reference sequence). The CDR3 runs 17 residues. In nucleotides, the CDR3 is TGTGCCAGCAGCAGATGGGACAGGTCGAGACTTGTCAATGAGCAGTTCTTC. Protein product: CASSRWDRSRLVNEQFF.

In this sample, this clonotype turned up a few times. V is TRBV7-9 and J is TRBJ1-1; D perhaps matches TRBD1 (6 bases). This CDR3 comprises 13 residues. Between the trimmed V and J ends, which lost 3 bases and 11 bases, there was a span of 16 bases. Germline V gives CDR1 SEHNR, CDR2 FQNEAQ (reference sequence). The CDR3 coding sequence is TGTGCCAGCAGCTTTCGAGGGGGAGTTACGGCTTTCTTT. Amino acid sequence: CASSFRGGVTAFF.

The chain carries TRBV7-2 and TRBJ2-1, with 9 bases fitting TRBD2. Germline loops: CDR1 SGHTA, CDR2 FQGNSA. J was trimmed by 10 bases and V by 1 base; bases with no gene match: 11. The CDR3 is 16 residues long. The CDR3 here is CASSLGLAARGTEQFF. In DNA, the CDR3 is TGTGCCAGCAGCTTAGGACTAGCGGCGAGAGGGACGGAGCAGTTCTTC.

V is TRBV4-2 and J is TRBJ2-7; D gene ambiguous. Germline V gene data show CDR1 as LGHNA and CDR2 as YNFKEQ. This CDR3 is 15 amino acids long. V lost 4 bases to trimming and J lost 0 bases, with 13 bases between them. CDR3 coding DNA: TGTGCCAGCAGCCCCGAACCGGTAAGCTCCTACGAGCAGTACTTC. Its translation: CASSPEPVSSYEQYF.